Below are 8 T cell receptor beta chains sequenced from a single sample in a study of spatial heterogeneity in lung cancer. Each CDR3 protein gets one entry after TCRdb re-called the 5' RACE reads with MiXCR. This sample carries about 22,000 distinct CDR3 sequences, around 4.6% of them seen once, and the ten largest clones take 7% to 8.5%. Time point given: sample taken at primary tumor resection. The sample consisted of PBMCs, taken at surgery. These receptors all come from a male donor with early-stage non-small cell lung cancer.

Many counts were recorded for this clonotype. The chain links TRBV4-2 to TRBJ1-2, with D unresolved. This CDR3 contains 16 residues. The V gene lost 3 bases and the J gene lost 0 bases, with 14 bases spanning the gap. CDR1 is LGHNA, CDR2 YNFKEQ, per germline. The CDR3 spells CASSQHQARSNYGYTF. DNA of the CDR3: TGTGCCAGCAGCCAGCACCAGGCCCGCTCTAACTATGGCTACACCTTC.

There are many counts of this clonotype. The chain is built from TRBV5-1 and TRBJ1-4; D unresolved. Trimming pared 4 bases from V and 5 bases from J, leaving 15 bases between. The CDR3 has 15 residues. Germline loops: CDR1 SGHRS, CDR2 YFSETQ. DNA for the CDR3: TGCGCCAGCAGCAACACACAGTTGAGGAATGAAAAACTGTTTTTT. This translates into CASSNTQLRNEKLFF.

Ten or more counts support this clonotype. The CDR3 sequence: CASSVGGSSYNSPLHF. CDR3 in DNA: TGTGCCAGCAGTGTAGGTGGAAGCTCCTATAATTCACCCCTCCACTTT. The chain has TRBV2 and TRBJ1-6; D is ambiguous. The CDR3 runs 16 residues. Between the trimmed V and J ends, which lost 4 bases and 0 bases, there was a span of 10 bases. Germline V lookup: CDR1 SNHLY, CDR2 FYNNEI.

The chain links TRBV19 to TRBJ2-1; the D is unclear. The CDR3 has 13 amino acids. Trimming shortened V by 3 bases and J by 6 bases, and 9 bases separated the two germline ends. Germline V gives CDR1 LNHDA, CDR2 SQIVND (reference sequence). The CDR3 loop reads CASSIRVFNEQFF. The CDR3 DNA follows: TGTGCCAGTAGTATCAGAGTATTCAATGAGCAGTTCTTC.

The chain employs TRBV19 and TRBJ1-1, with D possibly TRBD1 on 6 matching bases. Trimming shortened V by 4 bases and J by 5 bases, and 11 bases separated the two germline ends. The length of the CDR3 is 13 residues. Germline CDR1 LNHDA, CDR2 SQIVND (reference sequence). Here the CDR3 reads CASSTGGATEAFF. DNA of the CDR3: TGTGCCAGTAGTACCGGGGGGGCGACTGAAGCTTTCTTT. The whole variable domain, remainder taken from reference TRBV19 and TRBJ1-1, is DGGITQSPKYLFRKEGQNVTLSCEQNLNHDAMYWYRQDPGQGLRLIYYSQIVNDFQKGDIAEGYSVSREKKESFPLTVTSAQKNPTAFYLCASSTGGATEAFFGQGTRLTVV.

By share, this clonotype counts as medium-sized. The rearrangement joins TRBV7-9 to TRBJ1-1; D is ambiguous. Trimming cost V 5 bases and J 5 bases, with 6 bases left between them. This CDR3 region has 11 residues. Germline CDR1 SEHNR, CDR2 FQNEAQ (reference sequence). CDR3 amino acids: CASSTKTEAFF. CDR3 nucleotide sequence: TGTGCCAGCAGCACAAAAACTGAAGCTTTCTTT.

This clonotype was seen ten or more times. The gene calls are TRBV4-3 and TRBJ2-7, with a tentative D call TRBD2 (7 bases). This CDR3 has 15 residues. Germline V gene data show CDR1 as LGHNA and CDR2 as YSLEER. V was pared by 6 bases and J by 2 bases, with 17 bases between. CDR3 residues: CASSPQRDTAYEQYF. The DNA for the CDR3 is TGCGCCAGCAGTCCCCAGCGGGACACAGCCTACGAGCAGTACTTC.

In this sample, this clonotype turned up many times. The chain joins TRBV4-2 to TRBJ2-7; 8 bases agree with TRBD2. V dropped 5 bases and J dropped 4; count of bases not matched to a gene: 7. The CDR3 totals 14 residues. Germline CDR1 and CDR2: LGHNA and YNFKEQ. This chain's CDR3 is CASSASGGGYEQYF. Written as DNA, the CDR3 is TGTGCCAGCAGCGCCAGCGGGGGTGGGTACGAGCAGTACTTC.